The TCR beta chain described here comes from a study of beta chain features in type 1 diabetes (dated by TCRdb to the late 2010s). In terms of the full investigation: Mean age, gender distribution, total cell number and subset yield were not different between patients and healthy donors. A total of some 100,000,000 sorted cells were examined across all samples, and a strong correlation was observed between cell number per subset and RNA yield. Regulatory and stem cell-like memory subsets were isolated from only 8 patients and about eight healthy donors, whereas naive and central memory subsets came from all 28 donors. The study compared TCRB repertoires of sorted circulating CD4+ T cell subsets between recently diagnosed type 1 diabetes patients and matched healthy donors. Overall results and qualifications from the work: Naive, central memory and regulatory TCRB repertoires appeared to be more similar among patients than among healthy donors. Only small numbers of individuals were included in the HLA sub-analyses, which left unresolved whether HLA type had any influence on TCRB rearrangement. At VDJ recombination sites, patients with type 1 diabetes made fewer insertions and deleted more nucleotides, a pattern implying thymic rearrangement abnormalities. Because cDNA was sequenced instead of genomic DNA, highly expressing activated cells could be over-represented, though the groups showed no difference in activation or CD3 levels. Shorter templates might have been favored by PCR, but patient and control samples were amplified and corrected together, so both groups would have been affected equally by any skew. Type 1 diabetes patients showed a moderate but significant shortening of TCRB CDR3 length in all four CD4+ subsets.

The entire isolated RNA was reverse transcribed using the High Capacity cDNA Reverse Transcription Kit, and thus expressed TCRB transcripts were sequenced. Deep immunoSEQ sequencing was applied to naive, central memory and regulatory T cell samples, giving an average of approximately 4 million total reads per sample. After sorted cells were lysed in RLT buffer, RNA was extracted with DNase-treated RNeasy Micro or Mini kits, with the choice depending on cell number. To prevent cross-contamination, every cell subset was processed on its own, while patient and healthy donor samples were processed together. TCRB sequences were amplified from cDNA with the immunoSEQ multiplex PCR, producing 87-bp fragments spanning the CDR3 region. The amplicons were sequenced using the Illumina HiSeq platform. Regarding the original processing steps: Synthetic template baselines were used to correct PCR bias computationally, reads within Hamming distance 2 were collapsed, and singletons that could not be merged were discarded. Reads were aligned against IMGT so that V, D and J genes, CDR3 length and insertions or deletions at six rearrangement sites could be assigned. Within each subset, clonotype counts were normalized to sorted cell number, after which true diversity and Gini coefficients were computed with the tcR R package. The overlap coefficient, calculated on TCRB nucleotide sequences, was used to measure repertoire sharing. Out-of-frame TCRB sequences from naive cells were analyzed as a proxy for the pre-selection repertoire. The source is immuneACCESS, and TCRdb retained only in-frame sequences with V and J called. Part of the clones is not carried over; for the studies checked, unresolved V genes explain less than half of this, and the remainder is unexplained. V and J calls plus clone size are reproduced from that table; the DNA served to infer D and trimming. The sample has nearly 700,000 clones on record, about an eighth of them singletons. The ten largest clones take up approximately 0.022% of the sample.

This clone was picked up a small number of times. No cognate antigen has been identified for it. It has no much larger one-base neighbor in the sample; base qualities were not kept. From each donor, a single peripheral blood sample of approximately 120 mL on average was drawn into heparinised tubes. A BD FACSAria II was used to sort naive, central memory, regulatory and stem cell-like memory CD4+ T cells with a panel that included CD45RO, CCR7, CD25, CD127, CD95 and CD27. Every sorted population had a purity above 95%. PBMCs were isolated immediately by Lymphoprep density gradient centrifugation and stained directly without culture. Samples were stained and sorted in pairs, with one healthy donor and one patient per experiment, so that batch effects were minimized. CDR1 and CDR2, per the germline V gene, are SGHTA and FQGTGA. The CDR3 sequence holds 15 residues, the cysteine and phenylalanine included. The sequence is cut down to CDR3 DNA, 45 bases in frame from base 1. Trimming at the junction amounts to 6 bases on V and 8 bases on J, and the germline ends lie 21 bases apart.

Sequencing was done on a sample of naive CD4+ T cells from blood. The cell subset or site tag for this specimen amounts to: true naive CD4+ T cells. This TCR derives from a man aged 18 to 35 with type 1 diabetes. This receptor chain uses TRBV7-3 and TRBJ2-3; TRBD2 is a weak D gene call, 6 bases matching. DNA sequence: TGTGCCAGCAGTCCTTCGGAGGGGCGGGACGGTACGCAGTATTTT. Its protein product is CASSPSEGRDGTQYF.